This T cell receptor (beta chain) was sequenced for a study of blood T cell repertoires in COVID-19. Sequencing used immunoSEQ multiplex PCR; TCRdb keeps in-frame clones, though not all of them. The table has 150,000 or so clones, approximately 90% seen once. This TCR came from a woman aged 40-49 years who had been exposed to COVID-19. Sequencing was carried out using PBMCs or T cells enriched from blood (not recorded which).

CDR3 sequence reads: CASFEGSYEQYF. The CDR3 DNA follows: TGTGCCAGCTTCGAGGGCTCCTACGAGCAGTACTTC. The rearrangement links TRBV2 to TRBJ2-7; D is possibly TRBD2 (5 bases). The CDR3 is made up of 12 amino acids. CDR1 and CDR2 from the germline V gene are SNHLY and FYNNEI. The V end was cut by 8 bases, the J end by 0 bases, with 8 bases between.